One sample yielded the 6 T cell receptor beta chains listed below, sequenced in a study of blood T cell repertoires in COVID-19. Measured with immunoSEQ multiplex PCR; TCRdb has only the in-frame clones, and not every one. The table includes 200,000 to 250,000 clones, roughly 85% detected once. Sequenced sample: peripheral blood. These receptors were obtained from a woman older than 75 with acute or convalescent COVID-19.

J is TRBJ1-5 and V is TRBV19, with D possibly TRBD1 on 6 matching bases. The V gene lost 4 bases and the J gene lost 7 bases, with 14 bases spanning the gap. The CDR3 consists of 14 residues. Germline lookup yields CDR1 LNHDA and CDR2 SQIVND (reference sequence). CDR3 coding DNA: TGTGCCAGTAGTAAAAGGGGGGGCGGGCAGCCCCAGCATTTT. Translation gives CASSKRGGGQPQHF. The full variable domain, with the rest looked up from reference TRBV19 and TRBJ1-5, is DGGITQSPKYLFRKEGQNVTLSCEQNLNHDAMYWYRQDPGQGLRLIYYSQIVNDFQKGDIAEGYSVSREKKESFPLTVTSAQKNPTAFYLCASSKRGGGQPQHFGDGTRLSIL.

This chain uses TRBV7-2 with TRBJ2-1; 7 nucleotides agree with TRBD1. V shed 5 bases, J shed 6 bases, and the junction held 16 bases outside the gene matches. CDR3 size: 17 residues. Per the germline V gene, CDR1 is SGHTA and CDR2 is FQGNSA. The CDR3 spells CASSPPVGTDRFNEQFF. For the CDR3, the DNA is TGTGCCAGCAGCCCTCCCGTTGGGACAGACAGATTCAATGAGCAGTTCTTC.

The V call is TRBV14, the J call TRBJ1-1; D perhaps matches TRBD1 (5 bases). Germline CDR1 SGHDN, CDR2 FVKESK. The CDR3 covers 18 residues. With 0 bases removed from V and 5 bases from J, the gap between germline ends came to 22 bases. As DNA, the CDR3 is TGTGCCAGCAGCCAAGATTTCTTAGGACACCGGCTGGGTACTGAAGCTTTCTTT. Encoded protein: CASSQDFLGHRLGTEAFF.

The V call is TRBV5-4, the J call TRBJ2-1; 8 bases are a match to TRBD2. The J segment lost 10 bases and the V segment lost 4 bases, leaving 16 bases of the junction unmatched. CDR3 length equals 16 residues. The germline CDR1 and CDR2 sequences are SGHNT and YYREEE (reference sequence). The CDR3 bases are TGTGCCAGCAGCATCCCTGGGCCGGGGGGGCAGCGGGAGCAGTTCTTC. Amino acids: CASSIPGPGGQREQFF.

This clone has only a few counts. The rearrangement uses TRBV4-2 and TRBJ2-7, with D hard to call. The CDR3 is 16 residues long. V gave up 1 base and J gave up 2 bases, with 15 bases separating them. Looked up from germline, CDR1 is LGHNA and CDR2 is YNFKEQ. The CDR3 region has the DNA TGTGCCAGCAGCCAAGTAGGCGCGGAACCCCCCTACGAGCAGTACTTC. Residues: CASSQVGAEPPYEQYF.

The gene calls are TRBV28 and TRBJ2-5; D gene ambiguous. This CDR3 has 16 amino acids. V lost 3 bases to trimming and J lost 4 bases, with 18 bases between them. The germline V gene has CDR1 MDHEN and CDR2 SYDVKM. CDR3 loop: CASSFLGPKSGETQYF. CDR3 coding DNA: TGTGCCAGCAGTTTCCTGGGTCCGAAATCGGGAGAGACCCAGTACTTC.